These 25 T cell receptor beta chains were all obtained from the same sample, sequenced in a study of T cell repertoires in cytomegalovirus infection. TCRdb re-analysed the reads in MiXCR, keeping a single row per CDR3 protein. Of 230,000 or so distinct CDR3 sequences listed, over 15% are singletons. The sequenced material came from CD8+ T cells from PBMCs. The receptor source for this set is a human donor in good health (CMV status not recorded). Some clones in this sample may be carry-over from other donors' samples.

This clonotype showed up many times. The junction departs from germline at one end; a sequencing error may be responsible. The chain recombines TRBV7-7 with TRBJ2-1; 8 bases match TRBD1. CDR1 SSHAT and CDR2 FNYEAQ come from the germline V gene (reference sequence). This CDR3 contains 15 residues. CDR3 DNA sequence: TGTGCTAGCAGCTTATACCAGGGGGCAGATAATGAGCAGTTCTTC. This gives the protein CASSLYQGADNEQFF.

As for this clonotype: A much larger clone differs from this one at a single base, so this may be a read error. Here the CDR3 omits its conserved ending phenylalanine or tryptophan, so a read error is the likely source. The V gene is TRBV7-6, the J gene TRBJ2-1; 9 bases agree with TRBD2. This CDR3 contains 17 residues. Germline lookup yields CDR1 SGHVS and CDR2 FNYEAQ. V was clipped by 0 bases and J by 10 bases; unmatched bases: 13. In DNA form, the CDR3 reads TGTGCCAGCAGCTTAGCGCGGCTAGCGGGGCAGCTGGGGGAGCAGTTCTCC. This codes for CASSLARLAGQLGEQFS.

Remarks on this clonotype: This may stem from a read error, because a much larger clone lies one nucleotide away. The CDR3 loop is CASSPPPDVITDTQYF. The CDR3 region has the DNA TGTGCCAGCAGCCCCCCGCCGGACGTCATCACAGATACGCAGTATTTT. The V gene is TRBV7-2, the J gene TRBJ2-3; D gene ambiguous. Germline CDR1 is SGHTA and CDR2 is FQGNSA. The CDR3 covers 16 residues. Between the trimmed V and J ends, which lost 5 bases and 2 bases, there was a span of 17 bases.

At least ten counts were recorded for this clonotype. The CDR3 spells CASSAPRDRNYGYTF. DNA of the CDR3: TGTGCCAGCAGCGCACCGCGGGACAGAAACTATGGCTACACCTTC. This chain connects TRBV7-8 to TRBJ1-2; 7 bases map to TRBD1. This CDR3 spans 15 amino acids. The germline gives CDR1 SGHVS, CDR2 FQNEAQ. The J segment lost 2 bases and the V segment lost 5 bases, leaving 8 bases of the junction unmatched.

This clonotype was recorded a few times. The CDR3 DNA is TGTGCCAGCAGTTTATGGAGGGGAGCCAAAAACATTCAGTACTTC. Translating gives CASSLWRGAKNIQYF. The gene calls are TRBV28 and TRBJ2-4; TRBD1 or TRBD2 may be the D gene (5 bases each). The germline V gene has CDR1 MDHEN and CDR2 SYDVKM. V lost 0 bases to trimming and J lost 0 bases, with 6 bases between them. The CDR3 consists of 15 residues. The full variable domain, completed using reference TRBV28 and TRBJ2-4, is DVKVTQSSRYLVKRTGEKVFLECVQDMDHENMFWYRQDPGLGLRLIYFSYDVKMKEKGDIPEGYSVSREKKERFSLILESASTNQTSMYLCASSLWRGAKNIQYFGAGTRLSVL.

The V and J genes are TRBV15 and TRBJ2-1, with 9 bases aligning to TRBD2. The CDR3 spans 17 residues. Germline CDR1 and CDR2: LNHNV and YYDKDF (reference sequence). The J segment lost 7 bases and the V segment lost 1 base, leaving 11 bases of the junction unmatched. The CDR3 nucleotides are TGTGCCACCAGCAGAGGCCCACCGGCGGGGGGGCTTAATGAGCAGTTCTTC. Protein: CATSRGPPAGGLNEQFF. Looking up the rest from reference TRBV15 and TRBJ2-1 gives the full variable domain: DAMVIQNPRYQVTQFGKPVTLSCSQTLNHNVMYWYQQKSSQAPKLLFHYYDKDFNNEADTPDNFQSRRPNTSFCFLDIRSPGLGDTAMYLCATSRGPPAGGLNEQFFGPGTRLTVL.

J is TRBJ1-3 and V is TRBV6-5, with no clear D. This CDR3 spans 16 amino acids. V was pared by 4 bases and J by 0 bases, with 13 bases between. Germline CDR1 MNHEY, CDR2 SVGAGI. The CDR3 sequence is CASSSGSPGSGNTIYF. For the CDR3, the DNA is TGTGCCAGCAGTTCAGGTTCTCCGGGCTCTGGAAACACCATATATTTT.

This rearrangement joins TRBV28 to TRBJ2-7, with D possibly TRBD1 on 5 matching bases. CDR3 length: 14 residues. The ends were cut back, 2 bases at V and 0 bases at J, with 8 bases in the middle. The V gene's germline CDR1 is MDHEN and CDR2 SYDVKM. The CDR3 spells CASSLVDNSYEQYF. CDR3 DNA sequence: TGTGCCAGCAGTTTAGTGGACAACTCCTACGAGCAGTACTTC. The full variable domain, in which reference TRBV28 and TRBJ2-7 provide the parts outside the CDR3, is DVKVTQSSRYLVKRTGEKVFLECVQDMDHENMFWYRQDPGLGLRLIYFSYDVKMKEKGDIPEGYSVSREKKERFSLILESASTNQTSMYLCASSLVDNSYEQYFGPGTRLTVT.

There are a few counts of this clonotype. The chain is built from TRBV20-1 and TRBJ1-5, with D possibly being TRBD1 (6 bases). Per germline, CDR1 DFQATT and CDR2 SNEGSKA (reference sequence). The V end was cut by 5 bases, the J end by 9 bases, with 17 bases between. The CDR3 extends over 13 amino acids. The CDR3 loop reads CSAVRTAQGPQHF. CDR3 sequence (DNA): TGCAGTGCTGTGCGGACAGCCCAGGGGCCCCAGCATTTT.

In this sample, this clonotype turned up a few times. The chain combines TRBV28 with TRBJ2-7, with TRBD1 matching over 9 bases. The CDR3 sequence is 14 residues long. Germline-derived CDR1 and CDR2 are MDHEN and SYDVKM. V was clipped by 6 bases and J by 7 bases; unmatched bases: 10. CDR3 DNA sequence: TGTGCCAGCAGCTACGTACAGGGGGCGGAGGAGCAGTACTTC. Its translation is CASSYVQGAEEQYF.

In its sample, this clonotype was seen many times. V gene TRBV23-1 combines with J gene TRBJ1-4; D is unclear. TRBV23-1 is filed as an ORF, its function uncertain. The CDR3 is 14 amino acids. Trimming stripped 4 bases from V and 7 bases from J, with 13 bases between. CDR3 DNA: TGCGCCAGCAGTCCAAAAGGAGGGATTGAAAAACTGTTTTTT. Protein: CASSPKGGIEKLFF.

This clonotype showed up many times. The genes are TRBV28 and TRBJ2-7, with 7 bases identical to TRBD1. V lost 6 bases and J lost 1; bases outside the gene matches: 6. Germline V gives CDR1 MDHEN, CDR2 SYDVKM. The CDR3 contains 14 residues. The CDR3 DNA reads TGTGCCAGCAGCCGGGACAGCTTTTCCTACGAGCAGTACTTC. Translated: CASSRDSFSYEQYF.

This clonotype was found many times. The CDR3 protein is CASSTPREGVSLGAYEQYF. In DNA form, the CDR3 reads TGTGCCAGCAGCACCCCCAGGGAGGGAGTTTCCTTGGGGGCCTACGAGCAGTACTTC. This rearrangement joins TRBV11-2 to TRBJ2-7; the match to TRBD2 covers 7 bases. The CDR3 consists of 19 residues. Trimming took 5 bases from V and 2 from J; bases not matched to a gene: 21. Per germline, CDR1 SGHAT and CDR2 FQNNGV. Drawing the rest from reference TRBV11-2 and TRBJ2-7, the complete variable domain is EAGVAQSPRYKIIEKRQSVAFWCNPISGHATLYWYQQILGQGPKLLIQFQNNGVVDDSQLPKDRFSAERLKGVDSTLKIQPAKLEDSAVYLCASSTPREGVSLGAYEQYFGPGTRLTVT.

V and J are TRBV27 and TRBJ1-1, with D possibly matching TRBD1 (6 bases). Germline CDR1 and CDR2: MNHEY and SMNVEV (reference sequence). The CDR3 runs to 15 residues. Trimming removed 6 bases from V and 5 bases from J, with 19 bases in between. The CDR3 loop is CASSPLRGQGTEAFF. Here the CDR3 DNA reads TGTGCCAGCAGCCCCTTAAGGGGCCAGGGGACTGAAGCTTTCTTT.

This chain uses TRBV6-2 or TRBV6-3 with TRBJ2-2; 11 bases match TRBD1. J gave up 3 bases and V 7 bases, and 4 bases lay outside the gene matches. Per germline, CDR1 MNHEY and CDR2 SVGEGT. The CDR3 consists of 15 residues. The DNA of the CDR3 is TGTGCCAGCAACGAGGGACAGGGGGACACCGGGGAGCTGTTTTTT. It encodes CASNEGQGDTGELFF.

Ten or more counts support this clonotype. The chain combines TRBV5-1 with TRBJ2-1; D gene unclear. Germline-derived CDR1 and CDR2 are SGHRS and YFSETQ. CDR3 size: 11 residues. V shed 0 bases and J shed 8 bases, with 3 bases lying between them. CDR3 sequence (DNA): TGCGCCAGCAGCTTGGGATATGAGCAGTTCTTC. Residues: CASSLGYEQFF.

This clonotype was observed a few times. CDR3 sequence reads: CSARDRIYNEQFF. CDR3 bases: TGCAGTGCTAGGGACAGGATCTACAATGAGCAGTTCTTC. The chain couples TRBV20-1 to TRBJ2-1, with 7 bases matching TRBD1. Trimming at V came to 3 bases and at J to 3 bases, leaving 2 bases not matched to a gene. This CDR3 contains 13 residues. In germline, CDR1 is DFQATT, CDR2 SNEGSKA (reference sequence).

This clonotype was counted only a few times. The V gene is TRBV4-1, the J gene TRBJ1-1, with no clear D. Germline V lookup: CDR1 MGHRA, CDR2 YSYEKL. Trimming shortened V by 1 base and J by 2 bases, and 8 bases separated the two germline ends. There are 14 residues in the CDR3. The CDR3 DNA is TGCGCCAGCAGCCAAGGCGACGACAACACTGAAGCTTTCTTT. It is translated as CASSQGDDNTEAFF.

At least ten counts were recorded for this clonotype. The chain combines TRBV7-8 with TRBJ1-6, with D hard to call. V lost 1 base, J lost 9 bases, and 13 bases lay in between. CDR3 length equals 15 residues. CDR1 SGHVS and CDR2 FQNEAQ come from the germline V gene. DNA of the CDR3: TGTGCCAGCAGCTTAGGATACGGGTCCGGTTCACCCCTCCACTTT. It codes for CASSLGYGSGSPLHF. Based on the CDR3 plus reference TRBV7-8 and TRBJ1-6, the full variable domain is GAGVSQSPRYKVAKRGQDVALRCDPISGHVSLFWYQQALGQGPEFLTYFQNEAQLDKSGLPSDRFFAERPEGSVSTLKIQRTQQEDSAVYLCASSLGYGSGSPLHFGNGTRLTVT.

This clonotype was counted many times. The J gene is TRBJ2-5, the V gene TRBV7-8; perhaps TRBD2 as D (6 bases). The ends were cut back, 2 bases at V and 5 bases at J, with 15 bases in the middle. The CDR3 has 15 amino acids. Germline V lookup: CDR1 SGHVS, CDR2 FQNEAQ. The CDR3 loop is CASSLSRDWGETQYF. CDR3 in DNA: TGTGCCAGCAGCTTAAGTCGGGACTGGGGGGAGACCCAGTACTTC.

This chain connects TRBV6-6 to TRBJ2-2, with 10 bases lining up with TRBD2. The V gene's germline CDR1 is MNHNY and CDR2 SVGAGI (reference sequence). V was clipped by 6 bases and J by 1 base; unmatched bases: 5. There are 16 residues in the CDR3. The CDR3 sequence: CASSPIAGGNTGELFF. As DNA, the CDR3 is TGTGCCAGCAGCCCCATAGCGGGGGGGAACACCGGGGAGCTGTTTTTT.

Ten or more counts support this clonotype. V is TRBV7-2 and J is TRBJ2-2; D is perhaps TRBD2 (7 bases). There are 17 residues in the CDR3. Deletions cut 5 bases from V and 0 bases from J, with 16 bases between. Germline V gene sequence: CDR1 SGHTA, CDR2 FQGNSA. The CDR3 nucleotides are TGTGCCAGCAGCCGAATAACGCGGGGGCCGAACACCGGGGAGCTGTTTTTT. This sequence encodes CASSRITRGPNTGELFF.

This clonotype was seen many times. The genes are TRBV7-2 and TRBJ2-3; 11 bases are shared with TRBD1. Germline lookup yields CDR1 SGHTA and CDR2 FQGNSA. This CDR3 has 15 residues. V gave up 4 bases and J gave up 5 bases; unmatched junction bases: 5. The CDR3 sequence is CASSWTGGEIDTQYF. The CDR3 nucleotides are TGTGCCAGCAGCTGGACAGGGGGCGAGATAGATACGCAGTATTTT.

This clonotype has only a few counts. The chain combines TRBV29-1 with TRBJ1-2; D is undetermined. V was trimmed by 5 bases and J by 3 bases, leaving 10 bases between them. The CDR3 runs 12 residues. Looked up from germline, CDR1 is SQVTM and CDR2 is ANQGSEA. CDR3 DNA sequence: TGCAGCGTTCCCCGTAGGGACTATGGCTACACCTTC. It specifies CSVPRRDYGYTF.

This chain joins TRBV12-3 or TRBV12-4 and TRBJ2-5, with 9 bases that match TRBD1. This CDR3 is built from 19 residues. J gave up 1 base and V 6 bases, and 18 bases lay outside the gene matches. The CDR3 DNA reads TGTGCCAGCAGCGACGGGGACAGGGCTCATCCATCTACCCAAGAGACCCAGTACTTC. Protein: CASSDGDRAHPSTQETQYF.